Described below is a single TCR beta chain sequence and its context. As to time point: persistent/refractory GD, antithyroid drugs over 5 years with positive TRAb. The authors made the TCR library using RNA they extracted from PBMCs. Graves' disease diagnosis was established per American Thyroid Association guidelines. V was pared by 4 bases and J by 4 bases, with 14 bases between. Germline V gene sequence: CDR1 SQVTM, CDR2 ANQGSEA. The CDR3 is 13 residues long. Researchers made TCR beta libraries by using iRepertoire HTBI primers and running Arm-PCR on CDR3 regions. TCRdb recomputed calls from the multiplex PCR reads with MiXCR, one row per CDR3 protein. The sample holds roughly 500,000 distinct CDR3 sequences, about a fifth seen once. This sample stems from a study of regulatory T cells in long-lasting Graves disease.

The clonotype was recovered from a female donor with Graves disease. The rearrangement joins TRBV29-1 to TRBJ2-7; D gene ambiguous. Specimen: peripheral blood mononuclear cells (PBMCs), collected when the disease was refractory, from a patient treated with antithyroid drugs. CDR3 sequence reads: CSVVVSSGYEQYF. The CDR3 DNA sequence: TGCAGCGTTGTTGTGAGTTCGGGTTACGAGCAGTACTTC.